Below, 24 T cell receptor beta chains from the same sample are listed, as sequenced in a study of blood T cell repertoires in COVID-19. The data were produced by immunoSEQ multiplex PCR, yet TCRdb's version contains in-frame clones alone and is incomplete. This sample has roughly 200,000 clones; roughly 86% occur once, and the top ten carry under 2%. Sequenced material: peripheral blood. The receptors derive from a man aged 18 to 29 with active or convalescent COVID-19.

For the CDR3, the DNA is TGTGCCAGCAGCCAACAGACATACTATGGCTACACCTTC. This gives the protein CASSQQTYYGYTF. This chain joins TRBV14 and TRBJ1-2; D call uncertain. Between the trimmed V and J ends, which lost 2 bases and 3 bases, there was a span of 7 bases. The germline CDR1 and CDR2 sequences are SGHDN and FVKESK. This CDR3 region has 13 residues.

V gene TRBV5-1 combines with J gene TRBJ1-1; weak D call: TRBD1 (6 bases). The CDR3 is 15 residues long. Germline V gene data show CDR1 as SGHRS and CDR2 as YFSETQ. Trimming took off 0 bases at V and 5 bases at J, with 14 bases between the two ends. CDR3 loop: CASSLGQGRRTEAFF. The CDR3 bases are TGCGCCAGCAGCTTGGGGCAGGGGAGAAGAACTGAAGCTTTCTTT. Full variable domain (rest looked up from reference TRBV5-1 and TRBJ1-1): KAGVTQTPRYLIKTRGQQVTLSCSPISGHRSVSWYQQTPGQGLQFLFEYFSETQRNKGNFPGRFSGRQFSNSRSEMNVSTLELGDSALYLCASSLGQGRRTEAFFGQGTRLTVV.

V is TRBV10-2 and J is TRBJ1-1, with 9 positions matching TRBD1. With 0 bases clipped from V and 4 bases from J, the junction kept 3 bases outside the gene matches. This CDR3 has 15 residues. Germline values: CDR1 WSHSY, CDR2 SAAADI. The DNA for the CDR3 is TGCGCCAGCAGTGAGTCGAGGGACAGGGCCACTGAAGCTTTCTTT. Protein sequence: CASSESRDRATEAFF.

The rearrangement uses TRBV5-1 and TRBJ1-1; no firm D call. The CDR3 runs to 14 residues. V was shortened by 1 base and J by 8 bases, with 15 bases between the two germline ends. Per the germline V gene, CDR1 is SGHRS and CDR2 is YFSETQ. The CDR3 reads CASSLLSGDREAFF. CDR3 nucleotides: TGCGCCAGCAGCTTGTTATCGGGAGACCGAGAAGCTTTCTTT. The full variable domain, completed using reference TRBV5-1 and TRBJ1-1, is KAGVTQTPRYLIKTRGQQVTLSCSPISGHRSVSWYQQTPGQGLQFLFEYFSETQRNKGNFPGRFSGRQFSNSRSEMNVSTLELGDSALYLCASSLLSGDREAFFGQGTRLTVV.

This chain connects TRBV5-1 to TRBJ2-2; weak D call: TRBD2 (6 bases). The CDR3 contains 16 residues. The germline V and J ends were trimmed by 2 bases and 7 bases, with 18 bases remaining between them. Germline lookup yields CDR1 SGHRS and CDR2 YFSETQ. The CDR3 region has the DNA TGCGCCAGCAGCTTTCTCGGGGGAATGCGGGGCGGGGAGCTGTTTTTT. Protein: CASSFLGGMRGGELFF.

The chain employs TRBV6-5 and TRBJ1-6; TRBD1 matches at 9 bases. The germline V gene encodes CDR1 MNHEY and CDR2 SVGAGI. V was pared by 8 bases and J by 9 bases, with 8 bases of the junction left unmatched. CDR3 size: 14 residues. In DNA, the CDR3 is TGTGCCAGCTCCCGGGACAGGGCTGCTTCACCCCTCCACTTT. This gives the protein CASSRDRAASPLHF.

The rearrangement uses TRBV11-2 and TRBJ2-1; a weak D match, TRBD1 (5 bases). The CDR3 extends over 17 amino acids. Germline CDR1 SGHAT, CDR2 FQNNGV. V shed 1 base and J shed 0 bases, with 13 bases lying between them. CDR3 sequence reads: CASSLVGLRYSYNEQFF. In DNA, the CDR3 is TGTGCCAGCAGCTTAGTGGGGCTTCGGTACTCCTACAATGAGCAGTTCTTC.

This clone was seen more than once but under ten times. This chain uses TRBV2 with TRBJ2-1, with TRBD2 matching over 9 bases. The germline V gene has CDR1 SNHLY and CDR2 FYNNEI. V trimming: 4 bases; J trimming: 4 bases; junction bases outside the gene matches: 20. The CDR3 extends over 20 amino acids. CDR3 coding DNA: TGTGCCAGCAGTGTGGGTGTTCGTATTGGAGCGGGAGGAAAATACAATGAGCAGTTCTTC. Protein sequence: CASSVGVRIGAGGKYNEQFF.

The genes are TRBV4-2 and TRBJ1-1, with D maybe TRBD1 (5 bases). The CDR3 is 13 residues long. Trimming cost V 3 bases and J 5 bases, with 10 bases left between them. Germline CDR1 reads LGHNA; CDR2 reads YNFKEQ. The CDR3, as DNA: TGTGCCAGCAGCCACATGGGGCGAACTGAAGCTTTCTTT. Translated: CASSHMGRTEAFF.

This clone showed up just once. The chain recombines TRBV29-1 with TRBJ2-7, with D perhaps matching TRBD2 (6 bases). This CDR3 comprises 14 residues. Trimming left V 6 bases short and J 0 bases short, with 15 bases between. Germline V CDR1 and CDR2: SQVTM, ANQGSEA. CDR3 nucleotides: TGCAGCGTATGGGACTCCGTGGACTCCTACGAGCAGTACTTC. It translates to CSVWDSVDSYEQYF.

This CDR3 is CASSPTGIDTEAFF. CDR3 in DNA: TGTGCCAGCAGCCCGACAGGGATAGACACTGAAGCTTTCTTT. This chain links TRBV7-8 with TRBJ1-1; TRBD1 agrees at 7 bases. The germline V gene encodes CDR1 SGHVS and CDR2 FQNEAQ. CDR3 length: 14 amino acids. J lost 3 bases, V lost 5 bases, and 6 bases had no gene match.

The CDR3 loop is CASSDDLDRDTEAFF. The CDR3 nucleotides are TGTGCCAGCAGCGACGACTTGGACAGGGACACTGAAGCTTTCTTT. The chain is built from TRBV5-6 and TRBJ1-1; TRBD1 matches at 8 bases. This CDR3 is 15 amino acids long. Trimming took 4 bases from V and 3 from J; bases not matched to a gene: 8. Germline loops: CDR1 SGHDT, CDR2 YYEEEE.

CDR3 loop: CAISESRENTEAFF. In DNA form, the CDR3 reads TGTGCCATCAGTGAGTCCAGGGAGAACACTGAAGCTTTCTTT. The chain links TRBV10-3 to TRBJ1-1, with D maybe TRBD1 (5 bases). V lost 0 bases, J lost 1 base, and 6 bases lay in between. The length of the CDR3 is 14 residues. Germline assignment: CDR1 ENHRY and CDR2 SYGVKD.

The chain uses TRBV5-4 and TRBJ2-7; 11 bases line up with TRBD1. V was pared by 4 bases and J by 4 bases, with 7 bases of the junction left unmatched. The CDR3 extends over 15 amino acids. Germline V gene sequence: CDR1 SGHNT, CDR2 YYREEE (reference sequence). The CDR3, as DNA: TGTGCCAGCAGCGCCGGGACAGGGGGTAGATACGAGCAGTACTTC. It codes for CASSAGTGGRYEQYF.

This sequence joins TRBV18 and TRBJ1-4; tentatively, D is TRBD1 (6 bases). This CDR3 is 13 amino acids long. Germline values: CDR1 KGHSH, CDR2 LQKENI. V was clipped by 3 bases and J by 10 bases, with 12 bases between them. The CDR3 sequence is CASSPAGDGKLFF. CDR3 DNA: TGTGCCAGCTCACCGGCAGGGGACGGAAAACTGTTTTTT.

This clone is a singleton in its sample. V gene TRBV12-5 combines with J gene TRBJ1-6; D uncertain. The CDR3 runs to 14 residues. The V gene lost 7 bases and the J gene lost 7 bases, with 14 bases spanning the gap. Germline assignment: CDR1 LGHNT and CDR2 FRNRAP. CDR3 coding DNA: TGTGCTAGTGACACGAGGGAGACCAATTCACCCCTCCACTTT. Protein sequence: CASDTRETNSPLHF.

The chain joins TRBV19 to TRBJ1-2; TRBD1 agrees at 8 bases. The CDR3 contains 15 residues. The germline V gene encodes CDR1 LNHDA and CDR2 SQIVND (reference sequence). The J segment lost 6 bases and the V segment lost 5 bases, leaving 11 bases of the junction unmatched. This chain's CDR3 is CASSVKPDRGHGYTF. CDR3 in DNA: TGTGCCAGTAGTGTCAAACCCGACAGGGGCCATGGCTACACCTTC. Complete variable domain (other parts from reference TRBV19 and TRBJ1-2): DGGITQSPKYLFRKEGQNVTLSCEQNLNHDAMYWYRQDPGQGLRLIYYSQIVNDFQKGDIAEGYSVSREKKESFPLTVTSAQKNPTAFYLCASSVKPDRGHGYTFGSGTRLTVV.

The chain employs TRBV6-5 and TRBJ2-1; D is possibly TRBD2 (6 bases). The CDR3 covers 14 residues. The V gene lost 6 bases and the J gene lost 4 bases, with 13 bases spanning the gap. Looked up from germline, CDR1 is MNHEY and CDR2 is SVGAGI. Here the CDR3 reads CASSRDSYYNEQFF. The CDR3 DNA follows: TGTGCCAGCAGCCGGGACTCCTATTACAATGAGCAGTTCTTC.

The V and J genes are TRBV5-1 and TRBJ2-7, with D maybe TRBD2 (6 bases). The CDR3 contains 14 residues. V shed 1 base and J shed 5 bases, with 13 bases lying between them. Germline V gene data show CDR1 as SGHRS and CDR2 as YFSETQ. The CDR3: CASSLYGSGDEQYF. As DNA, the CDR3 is TGCGCCAGCAGCTTGTATGGTAGCGGCGACGAGCAGTACTTC.

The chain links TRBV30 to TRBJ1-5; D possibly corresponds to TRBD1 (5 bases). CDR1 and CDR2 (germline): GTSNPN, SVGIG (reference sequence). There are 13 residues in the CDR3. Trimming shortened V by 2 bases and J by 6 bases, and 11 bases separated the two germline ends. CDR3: CAWSSGGGQPQHF. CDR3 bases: TGTGCCTGGAGTTCCGGGGGGGGTCAGCCCCAGCATTTT.

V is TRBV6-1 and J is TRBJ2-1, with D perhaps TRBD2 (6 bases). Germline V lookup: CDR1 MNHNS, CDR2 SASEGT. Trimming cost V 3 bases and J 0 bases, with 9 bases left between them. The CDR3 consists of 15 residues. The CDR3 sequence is CASSEGSGSYNEQFF. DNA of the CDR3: TGTGCCAGCAGTGAGGGTAGCGGCTCCTACAATGAGCAGTTCTTC.

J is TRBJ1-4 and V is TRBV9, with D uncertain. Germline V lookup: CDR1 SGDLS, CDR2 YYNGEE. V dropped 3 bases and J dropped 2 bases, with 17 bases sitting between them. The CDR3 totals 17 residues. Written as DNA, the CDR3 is TGTGCCAGCAGCGGAGGTGGATTGTGGTCGACTAATGAAAAACTGTTTTTT. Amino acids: CASSGGGLWSTNEKLFF.

The CDR3 DNA reads as TGTGCCAGCAGGGCAGGGGACGGCTACACCTTC. Protein sequence: CASRAGDGYTF. J is TRBJ1-2 and V is TRBV2; weak D call: TRBD1 (6 bases). The CDR3 extends over 11 amino acids. Trimming removed 6 bases from V and 8 bases from J, with 10 bases in between. The V gene's germline CDR1 is SNHLY and CDR2 FYNNEI.

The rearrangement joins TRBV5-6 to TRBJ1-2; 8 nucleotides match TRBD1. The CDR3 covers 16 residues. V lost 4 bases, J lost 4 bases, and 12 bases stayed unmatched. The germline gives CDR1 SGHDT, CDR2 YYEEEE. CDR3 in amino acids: CASSLQGASGGYGYTF. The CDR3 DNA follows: TGTGCCAGCAGCCTTCAGGGGGCCTCAGGTGGCTATGGCTACACCTTC.